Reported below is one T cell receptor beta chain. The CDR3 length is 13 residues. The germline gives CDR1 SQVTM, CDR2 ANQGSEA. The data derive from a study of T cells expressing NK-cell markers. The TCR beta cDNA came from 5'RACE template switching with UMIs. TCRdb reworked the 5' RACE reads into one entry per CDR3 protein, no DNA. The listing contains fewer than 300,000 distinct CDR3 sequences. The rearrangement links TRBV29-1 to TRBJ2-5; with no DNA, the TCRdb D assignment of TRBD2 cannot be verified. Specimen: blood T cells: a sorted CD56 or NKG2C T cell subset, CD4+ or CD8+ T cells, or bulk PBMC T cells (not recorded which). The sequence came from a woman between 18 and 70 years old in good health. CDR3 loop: CSAAGVRQETQYF.